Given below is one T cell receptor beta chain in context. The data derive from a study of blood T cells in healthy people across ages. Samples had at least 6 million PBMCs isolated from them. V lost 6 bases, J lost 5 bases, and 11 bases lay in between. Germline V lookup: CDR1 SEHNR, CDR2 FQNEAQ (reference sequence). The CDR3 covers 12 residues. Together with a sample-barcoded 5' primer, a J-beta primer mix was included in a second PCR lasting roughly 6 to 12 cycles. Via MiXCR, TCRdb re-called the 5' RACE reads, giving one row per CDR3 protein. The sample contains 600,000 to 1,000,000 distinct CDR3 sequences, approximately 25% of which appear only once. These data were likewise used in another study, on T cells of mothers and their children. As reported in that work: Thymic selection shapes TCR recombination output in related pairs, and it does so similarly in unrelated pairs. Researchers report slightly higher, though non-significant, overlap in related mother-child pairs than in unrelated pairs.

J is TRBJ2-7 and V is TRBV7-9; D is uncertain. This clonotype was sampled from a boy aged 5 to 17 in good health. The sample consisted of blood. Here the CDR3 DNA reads TGTGCCAGCAGAGGAGACCCCAACGAGCAGTACTTC. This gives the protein CASRGDPNEQYF.